Sequencing of this T cell receptor (beta chain) was carried out in a study of blood T cell repertoires in COVID-19. For the study at large: Both acute and convalescent COVID-19 samples were obtained from the United States, Italy and Spain.

The V end was cut by 0 bases, the J end by 0 bases, with 9 bases between. Germline assignment: CDR1 MNHEY and CDR2 SVGAGI. This CDR3 is built from 16 residues. The method was immunoSEQ multiplex PCR; TCRdb's version includes in-frame clones alone and lacks a portion of them. The data contain some 240,000 clones, around 80% of them singletons. Source material: PBMCs or T cells enriched from blood (not recorded which). This TCR was recovered from a young man with acute COVID-19. The chain couples TRBV6-5 to TRBJ1-3; D call uncertain. The CDR3 here is CASSYSGGPSGNTIYF. The CDR3 nucleotides are TGTGCCAGCAGTTACTCGGGAGGCCCCTCTGGAAACACCATATATTTT.